The text below deals with one T cell receptor (beta chain). The antigen is unknown. The length of the CDR3 is 14 residues. The germline V gene has CDR1 SGDLS and CDR2 YYNGEE. Trimming cost V 4 bases and J 4 bases, with 14 bases left between them. Libraries were prepared by immunoSEQ multiplex PCR; TCRdb keeps only in-frame clonotypes and omits some of them. The sample has approximately 51,000 clones; approximately 80% are singletons. This entry is derived from a study of OX40 agonist ivuxolimab in advanced cancers. Whole-study context: Antecedent anti-PD-1, anti-PD-L1 or anti-CTLA-4 therapy was permissible, with under 50% having received some. Partial responses were observed in three patients, of whom one had hepatocellular carcinoma and two had cutaneous melanoma. General study points: Both blood CD4+ and CD8+ T cells showed clonal growth by week 6 at 0.1 to 3.0 mg/kg. Partial responders receiving 0.1-3.0 mg/kg showed among the lowest clonal expansion.

This TCR was recovered from an adult with an advanced solid tumor such as melanoma, head and neck, liver or kidney cancer. The V and J genes are TRBV9 and TRBJ1-2; D is perhaps TRBD1 (5 bases). This specimen consisted of CD4+ or CD8+ T cells sorted from blood, obtained in a trial of the OX40 agonist ivuxolimab. The CDR3 region is CASSFRDGGYGYTF. The CDR3 DNA follows: TGTGCCAGCAGCTTCCGGGACGGGGGCTATGGCTACACCTTC.